The T cell receptor (beta chain) under discussion was sequenced for a study of OX40 agonist ivuxolimab in advanced cancers. For the study at large: Eligibility admitted prior anti-PD-1, anti-PD-L1 or anti-CTLA-4 therapy; roughly 40% had some.

The CDR3 is 15 residues long. V lost 6 bases and J lost 4; bases outside the gene matches: 8. Per germline, CDR1 KGHSH and CDR2 LQKENI. The investigators sampled blood at baseline, at cycle 4 day 1, and at cycle 7 day 1. Method: immunoSEQ multiplex PCR; TCRdb's copy keeps in-frame clones and lacks some. The profile shows about 31,000 clones, 70% to 90% of them singletons. This receptor was identified in an adult with an advanced solid tumor such as melanoma, head and neck, liver or kidney cancer. The rearrangement links TRBV18 to TRBJ2-1; 8 bases agree with TRBD2. The source was CD4+ or CD8+ T cells sorted from blood, collected in a trial of the OX40 agonist ivuxolimab. Here the CDR3 DNA reads TGTGCCAGCTCCCCTGGGGTAGCGGGGTACAATGAGCAGTTCTTC. Translated, it gives CASSPGVAGYNEQFF.